One sample yielded the 5 T cell receptor beta chains listed below, sequenced in a study of cytomegalovirus exposure and HLA in healthy donors. The PCR was carried out with 60 Vbeta primers and 13 Jbeta primers. Sequenced by immunoSEQ multiplex PCR; TCRdb stores in-frame clones only, minus some. The data contain 110,000 to 150,000 clones, roughly 80% of them seen just once; the ten biggest clones take up roughly 4.3%. Sequenced: PBMCs. The receptor set was obtained from a woman aged 40 to 50 in good health and CMV-seropositive.

The chain joins TRBV14 to TRBJ2-1; 7 bases map to TRBD2. The length of the CDR3 is 14 residues. The V segment lost 3 bases and the J segment 6 bases; nucleotides outside the gene matches: 5. Germline lookup yields CDR1 SGHDN and CDR2 FVKESK. CDR3 region: CASSQRGFLNEQFF. The DNA for the CDR3 is TGTGCCAGCAGCCAGCGGGGGTTCCTCAATGAGCAGTTCTTC. The variable domain in full, with the rest retrieved from reference TRBV14 and TRBJ2-1, is EAGVTQFPSHSVIEKGQTVTLRCDPISGHDNLYWYRRVMGKEIKFLLHFVKESKQDESGMPNNRFLAERTGGTYSTLKVQPAELEDSGVYFCASSQRGFLNEQFFGPGTRLTVL.

This rearrangement joins TRBV28 to TRBJ2-3; D is possibly TRBD2 (6 bases). This CDR3 has 14 residues. The V and J ends lost 3 bases and 5 bases respectively, with 12 bases between them. Germline CDR1 is MDHEN and CDR2 is SYDVKM. DNA of the CDR3: TGTGCCAGCAGTTTTTCTCAGGGAGGAGATACGCAGTATTTT. Amino acids: CASSFSQGGDTQYF.

The rearrangement uses TRBV6-1 and TRBJ1-1; perhaps TRBD1 as D (6 bases). In germline, CDR1 is MNHNS, CDR2 SASEGT. The CDR3 extends over 11 amino acids. V was clipped by 3 bases and J by 8 bases, with 7 bases between them. As DNA, the CDR3 is TGTGCCAGCAGTGAGGACAGAGAAGCTTTCTTT. It codes for CASSEDREAFF.

The chain has TRBV6-5 and TRBJ2-3; D is possibly TRBD1 (5 bases). This CDR3 comprises 15 residues. Germline values: CDR1 MNHEY, CDR2 SVGAGI. V dropped 2 bases and J dropped 0 bases, with 9 bases sitting between them. The CDR3 nucleotides are TGTGCCAGCAGTTACAGGGGTGCGAGCACAGATACGCAGTATTTT. As protein: CASSYRGASTDTQYF.

This rearrangement joins TRBV5-4 to TRBJ2-3, with D tentatively TRBD2 (6 bases). From germline, CDR1 is SGHNT and CDR2 YYREEE (reference sequence). The length of the CDR3 is 18 residues. V was pared by 5 bases and J by 0 bases, with 22 bases between. Written as DNA, the CDR3 is TGTGCCAGCAGTCACGGGGCGGGGACTTACCCTAGCACAGATACGCAGTATTTT. This gives the protein CASSHGAGTYPSTDTQYF.